This TCR beta chain was captured by sequencing in a study of CD8 T cells in Susac syndrome. Random hexamers were used to reverse transcribe roughly 0.5 to 1 ug of RNA. Multiplex immunoSEQ PCR targeted 54 Vbeta and 13 Jbeta TCR beta segments. TCRdb reprocessed the immunoSEQ multiplex PCR reads via MiXCR and lists one record per CDR3 protein. The sample lists approximately 110,000 distinct CDR3 sequences, about 96% occurring once. CD8+ and CD4+ T cells taken from blood had their TCR beta sequenced. The CDR3 is 13 amino acids. The V and J ends lost 3 bases and 0 bases respectively, with 6 bases between them. Germline lookup yields CDR1 DFQATT and CDR2 SNEGSKA (reference sequence).

This chain uses TRBV20-1 with TRBJ1-5; no firm D call. This receptor was identified in a human donor in good health. Specimen: CD4+ T cells from PBMCs. The CDR3 sequence: CSASGDSNQPQHF. As DNA, the CDR3 is TGCAGTGCTAGTGGGGATAGCAATCAGCCCCAGCATTTT.